These 24 T cell receptor beta chains were all obtained from the same sample, sequenced in a study of blood T cells in healthy people across ages. The use of a sample-barcoded 5' primer and a J-beta primer mix characterized a second PCR of about 6 to 12 cycles. TCRdb re-derived calls from the 5' RACE reads in MiXCR, one entry per CDR3 protein. The sample includes hundreds of thousands of distinct CDR3 sequences, 40% to 45% of them seen just once. Material: blood. The receptors were sampled from an elderly man in good health.

V gene TRBV28 combines with J gene TRBJ1-5; D call uncertain. Germline CDR1 MDHEN, CDR2 SYDVKM. Trimming pared 5 bases from V and 0 bases from J, leaving 11 bases between. CDR3 length equals 15 residues. CDR3 region: CASSPGSYSNQPQHF. DNA for the CDR3: TGTGCCAGCAGTCCGGGCAGCTATAGCAATCAGCCCCAGCATTTT. Supplemented by reference TRBV28 and TRBJ1-5, the full variable domain reads DVKVTQSSRYLVKRTGEKVFLECVQDMDHENMFWYRQDPGLGLRLIYFSYDVKMKEKGDIPEGYSVSREKKERFSLILESASTNQTSMYLCASSPGSYSNQPQHFGDGTRLSIL.

J is TRBJ2-5 and V is TRBV3-1; D might be TRBD2 (7 bases). The CDR3 has 13 residues. V dropped 3 bases and J dropped 4 bases, with 9 bases sitting between them. CDR1 LGHDT and CDR2 YNNKEL come from the germline V gene (reference sequence). The CDR3 is CASSHRGGETQYF. For the CDR3, the DNA is TGTGCCAGCAGCCATAGGGGGGGAGAGACCCAGTACTTC.

This clonotype was counted many times. The CDR3 bases are TGTGCCAGCAGCTTAGCTGGGACAGGGGGCTTCGAGCAGTACTTC. Encoded protein: CASSLAGTGGFEQYF. This rearrangement joins TRBV7-2 to TRBJ2-7, with 12 bases matching TRBD1. Germline CDR1 is SGHTA and CDR2 is FQGNSA. The CDR3 is made up of 15 amino acids. V was pared by 0 bases and J by 6 bases, with 3 bases of the junction left unmatched.

This sequence joins TRBV7-2 and TRBJ2-7; D possibly matches TRBD1 or TRBD2 (7 bases each). Germline CDR1 is SGHTA and CDR2 is FQGNSA. The CDR3 length is 16 residues. The V and J ends lost 8 bases and 1 base respectively, with 21 bases between them. The CDR3 DNA reads TGTGCCAGCGTGATGGGAGGGGGCGACTGGTCCTACGAGCAGTACTTC. Protein product: CASVMGGGDWSYEQYF.

The chain has TRBV11-3 and TRBJ2-7; D might be TRBD1 (6 bases). V lost 5 bases and J 5 bases, leaving 19 bases between the germline ends. Germline CDR1 SGHNT, CDR2 YENEEA. The CDR3 contains 15 residues. CDR3 bases: TGTGCCAGCAGCCCGGGGCAGGGGCGCTTGGACGAGCAGTACTTC. It is translated as CASSPGQGRLDEQYF.

The V call is TRBV10-3, the J call TRBJ1-6, with 10 bases aligning to TRBD1. The germline CDR1 and CDR2 sequences are ENHRY and SYGVKD. V lost 6 bases to trimming and J lost 7 bases; unmatched junction nucleotides: 9. This CDR3 is 16 amino acids long. The CDR3 loop reads CAISQAGQGGNSPLHF. The CDR3 DNA is TGTGCCATCAGCCAAGCCGGACAGGGGGGCAATTCACCCCTCCACTTT.

The rearrangement joins TRBV27 to TRBJ1-2, with TRBD1 identical over 7 bases. Germline CDR1 and CDR2: MNHEY and SMNVEV (reference sequence). V gave up 0 bases and J gave up 8 bases; unmatched junction bases: 12. This CDR3 comprises 16 residues. CDR3 protein: CASSLSWVTGDLGYTF. The CDR3 DNA reads TGTGCCAGCAGTTTATCATGGGTAACAGGGGACTTAGGCTACACCTTC.

In this sample, this clonotype turned up a few times. This sequence joins TRBV20-1 and TRBJ2-7; the match to TRBD1 covers 9 bases. This CDR3 region has 16 residues. Per germline, CDR1 DFQATT and CDR2 SNEGSKA (reference sequence). V lost 0 bases to trimming and J lost 1 base; unmatched junction nucleotides: 7. The CDR3 coding sequence is TGCAGTGCTAGAGAGAAAACAGGGGGCGCTTCCTACGAGCAGTACTTC. Translating it yields CSAREKTGGASYEQYF.

This clonotype showed up just a few times. CDR3 in DNA: TGTGCCAGCCAATGGGTAACAGGGACCGCTGGGGCCAACGTCCTGACTTTC. This sequence encodes CASQWVTGTAGANVLTF. The gene calls are TRBV28 and TRBJ2-6; possibly TRBD1 for D (6 bases). The CDR3 runs to 17 residues. Germline V gene data show CDR1 as MDHEN and CDR2 as SYDVKM. Trimming took 8 bases from V and 2 from J, leaving 19 bases between them.

This clonotype was counted a few times. The chain carries TRBV7-3 and TRBJ2-7, with D perhaps matching TRBD1 or TRBD2 (5 bases each). The CDR3 has 14 amino acids. Between the trimmed V and J ends, which lost 1 base and 3 bases, there was a span of 10 bases. Germline values: CDR1 SGHTA, CDR2 FQGTGA. CDR3 sequence reads: CASSLKGPNYEQYF. The CDR3 DNA follows: TGTGCCAGCAGCTTAAAGGGACCTAACTACGAGCAGTACTTC. The full variable domain, with the rest looked up from reference TRBV7-3 and TRBJ2-7, is GAGVSQTPSNKVTEKGKYVELRCDPISGHTALYWYRQSLGQGPEFLIYFQGTGAADDSGLPNDRFFAVRPEGSVSTLKIQRTERGDSAVYLCASSLKGPNYEQYFGPGTRLTVT.

The chain joins TRBV20-1 to TRBJ2-5; TRBD1 matches at 7 bases. The J call may not be correct, given that the DNA end is closer to TRBJ2-4. This CDR3 spans 16 amino acids. Germline V gene data show CDR1 as DFQATT and CDR2 as SNEGSKA (reference sequence). The CDR3 region has the DNA TGCAGTGCAGGAGTCCCTGTGACAGGGAGATTCGACATTCAGTACTTC. Translation gives CSAGVPVTGRFDIQYF.

In its sample, this clonotype was seen a few times. V usage is TRBV27 and J usage is TRBJ2-7; D may be TRBD1 or TRBD2 (6 bases each). V lost 2 bases to trimming and J lost 7 bases, with 15 bases between them. The CDR3 contains 14 residues. CDR1 and CDR2 from the germline V gene are MNHEY and SMNVEV (reference sequence). The CDR3 protein is CASSLAPRGGEQYF. In DNA, the CDR3 is TGTGCCAGCAGTTTAGCCCCCAGGGGAGGTGAGCAGTACTTC.

This clonotype was picked up many times. The chain employs TRBV4-3 and TRBJ2-7, with 8 bases lining up with TRBD1. The CDR3 totals 14 residues. Germline V lookup: CDR1 LGHNA, CDR2 YSLEER. V was pared by 3 bases and J by 2 bases, with 3 bases of the junction left unmatched. The CDR3 here is CASSQDREAYEQYF. The DNA of the CDR3 is TGCGCCAGCAGCCAGGACAGGGAGGCCTACGAGCAGTACTTC.

This clonotype was observed at least ten times. This rearrangement joins TRBV29-1 to TRBJ2-7; D possibly corresponds to TRBD2 (7 bases). Between the trimmed V and J ends, which lost 6 bases and 2 bases, there was a span of 14 bases. This CDR3 region has 13 residues. The V gene's germline CDR1 is SQVTM and CDR2 ANQGSEA. The CDR3 region has the DNA TGCAGCGTCCCCGGCGGGGGCACCTACGAGCAGTACTTC. It codes for CSVPGGGTYEQYF.

This clonotype occurred once. At one end the junction does not follow the germline gene, possibly because of a read error. The chain links TRBV6-1 to TRBJ2-1, with 13 bases fitting TRBD2. Germline loops: CDR1 MNHNS, CDR2 SASEGT. The CDR3 length is 16 residues. CDR3 sequence (DNA): TGTGCCAGCAGTGAAACCGGGACTAGCGGGGCCAATGAGCAGTCCTTC. As protein: CASSETGTSGANEQSF.

This clonotype has more than one count but fewer than ten. The chain joins TRBV7-9 to TRBJ2-5; 8 bases align to TRBD1. The CDR3 runs 16 residues. CDR1 is SEHNR and CDR2 is FQNEAQ in the germline V gene (reference sequence). V was clipped by 5 bases and J by 8 bases; unmatched bases: 16. CDR3 residues: CASSQGWDRLKNTQYF. The CDR3 bases are TGTGCCAGCAGCCAGGGCTGGGACAGGTTAAAGAATACCCAGTACTTC.

This clonotype was observed a few times. V is TRBV20-1 and J is TRBJ2-7, with 11 bases aligning to TRBD2. CDR1 is DFQATT, CDR2 SNEGSKA, per germline (reference sequence). After removal of 0 bases from V and 3 bases from J, the junction contained 4 bases not matched to a gene. The CDR3 sequence is 15 residues long. The CDR3 sequence: CSARDRGTSGYEQYF. Here the CDR3 DNA reads TGCAGTGCTAGAGATCGGGGGACTAGCGGCTACGAGCAGTACTTC.

This chain connects TRBV20-1 to TRBJ2-7; possible D gene TRBD1, 6 bases. The CDR3 length is 13 residues. Looked up from germline, CDR1 is DFQATT and CDR2 is SNEGSKA (reference sequence). V lost 3 bases, J lost 0 bases, and 9 bases lay in between. CDR3 nucleotide sequence: TGCAGTGCTAGCCCGGGACACTCCTACGAGCAGTACTTC. It is translated as CSASPGHSYEQYF.

The DNA of the CDR3 is TGTGCCAGCACTGGGGCAGGCCACTACGAGCAGTACTTC. Its translation: CASTGAGHYEQYF. V usage is TRBV2 and J usage is TRBJ2-7, with D tentatively TRBD1 (5 bases). The CDR3 contains 13 residues. V lost 7 bases to trimming and J lost 3 bases, with 13 bases between them. The germline V gene encodes CDR1 SNHLY and CDR2 FYNNEI.

The V and J genes are TRBV5-1 and TRBJ2-5; D ambiguous. The CDR3 has 15 amino acids. Germline-derived CDR1 and CDR2 are SGHRS and YFSETQ. V lost 4 bases to trimming and J lost 11 bases, with 24 bases between them. In DNA, the CDR3 is TGCGCCAGCAGCCAAGTGAGTGGTTGGCGGAACGGGCAGTACTTC. Translated, it gives CASSQVSGWRNGQYF.

The rearrangement joins TRBV2 to TRBJ2-1; 11 bases line up with TRBD2. V shed 6 bases, J shed 2 bases, and the junction held 3 bases outside the gene matches. Germline CDR1 and CDR2: SNHLY and FYNNEI. The length of the CDR3 is 15 residues. The CDR3 DNA sequence: TGTGCCAGCAGGGTAGCGGGGGGGCCCTACAATGAGCAGTTCTTC. Protein: CASRVAGGPYNEQFF. Drawing the rest from reference TRBV2 and TRBJ2-1, the complete variable domain is EPEVTQTPSHQVTQMGQEVILRCVPISNHLYFYWYRQILGQKVEFLVSFYNNEISEKSEIFDDQFSVERPDGSNFTLKIRSTKLEDSAMYFCASRVAGGPYNEQFFGPGTRLTVL.

The V and J genes are TRBV20-1 and TRBJ1-6, with D possibly TRBD1 on 6 matching bases. The CDR3 is 14 amino acids. The germline CDR1 and CDR2 sequences are DFQATT and SNEGSKA (reference sequence). V was cut by 6 bases and J by 5 bases, with 14 bases left in between. The CDR3, as DNA: TGCAGTGCGTTTGAGGGGGGTAATAATTCACCCCTCCACTTT. Protein product: CSAFEGGNNSPLHF.

This rearrangement joins TRBV30 to TRBJ1-1; D is possibly TRBD1 (6 bases). The CDR3 loop spans 14 amino acids. The germline V and J ends were trimmed by 3 bases and 5 bases, with 16 bases remaining between them. The germline V gene encodes CDR1 GTSNPN and CDR2 SVGIG (reference sequence). CDR3 in amino acids: CAWSSRGSGTEAFF. The CDR3 DNA reads TGTGCCTGGAGCAGCAGGGGATCTGGGACTGAAGCTTTCTTT.

The chain is built from TRBV5-1 and TRBJ2-1; no clear D. The CDR3 loop spans 16 amino acids. From germline, CDR1 is SGHRS and CDR2 YFSETQ. Trimming pared 0 bases from V and 7 bases from J, leaving 17 bases between. Written as DNA, the CDR3 is TGCGCCAGCAGCTTGGAACAGACACTTAGAGTTAATGAGCAGTTCTTC. It is translated as CASSLEQTLRVNEQFF.